Listed below are T cell receptor beta chains from one sample, sequenced in a study of T-cell reconstitution after alpha-beta-depleted transplantation in children. One entry per CDR3 protein, called by TCRdb with MiXCR from the PCR reads. The sample holds over 550,000 distinct CDR3 sequences, approximately 10% seen once. Sequencing was performed on PBMCs from the stem cell graft donor, taken from the stem cell graft. The source of these receptors is a human donor who donated a stem cell graft to a child with acute myeloid leukemia. Each CDR3 is given with its conserved first and last residue. The D gene is left open where the match is weak. For some rows the clone size is stated as once, few or many, or as a class when expanded; others skip it.

V	J	size	D	CDR3	DNA
TRBV29-1	TRBJ1-2	many	-	CSTRTENYGYTF	TGCAGCACTCGGACAGAGAACTATGGCTACACCTTC
TRBV29-1	TRBJ1-2	many	TRBD1	CSVLKTGQGGYGYTF	TGCAGCGTTCTGAAGACTGGACAGGGAGGCTATGGCTACACCTTC
TRBV20-1	TRBJ2-7	many	-	CSASTSRGEQYF	TGCAGTGCTAGTACTAGTCGGGGAGAGCAGTACTTC
TRBV6-1	TRBJ2-7	few	-	CASLDRYSYEQYF	TGTGCCAGCCTAGACAGGTACTCCTACGAGCAGTACTTC
TRBV30	TRBJ1-2	-	-	CAWSWLGGQDGYTF	TGTGCCTGGAGTTGGTTGGGAGGTCAGGATGGCTACACCTTC
TRBV20-1	TRBJ2-3	-	TRBD2	CSRREGPWDTQYF	TGCAGTAGACGGGAGGGCCCATGGGATACGCAGTATTTT
TRBV2	TRBJ1-1	-	-	CASSVTPANTEAFF	TGTGCCAGCAGTGTGACACCCGCAAACACTGAAGCTTTCTTT
TRBV5-1	TRBJ1-1	many	-	CASSIQNSNTEAFF	TGCGCCAGCAGCATCCAGAATTCGAACACTGAAGCTTTCTTT
TRBV11-2	TRBJ1-6	many	-	CASSVDGYSYNSPLHF	TGTGCCAGCAGCGTCGACGGGTATTCCTATAATTCACCCCTCCACTTT
TRBV10-3	TRBJ2-7	few	TRBD1	CAISDPNRDSSYEQYF	TGTGCCATCAGTGATCCTAACAGGGACAGCTCCTACGAGCAGTACTTC
TRBV11-2	TRBJ2-1	few	TRBD2	CASSFPATTSVPPNEQFF	TGTGCCAGCAGCTTCCCCGCAACGACTAGCGTCCCGCCCAATGAGCAGTTCTTC
TRBV12-3/TRBV12-4	TRBJ1-4	many	-	CASSFGINEKLFF	TGTGCCAGCAGTTTCGGCATCAATGAAAAACTGTTTTTT
TRBV6-2/TRBV6-3	TRBJ2-1	few	TRBD2	CASSVGTSSANEQFF	TGTGCCAGCAGTGTCGGGACTAGCAGCGCCAATGAGCAGTTCTTC
TRBV11-2	TRBJ2-5	many	-	CASSLVPNSQYF	TGTGCCAGCAGCTTAGTACCCAATAGCCAGTACTTC
TRBV20-1	TRBJ1-1	-	TRBD1	CSAISTGGMRGTEAFF	TGCAGTGCCATTAGTACAGGGGGGATGCGAGGCACTGAAGCTTTCTTT
TRBV29-1	TRBJ1-1	few	TRBD1	CSGSRDRGRGTEAFF	TGCAGCGGATCCCGGGACAGGGGGCGCGGTACTGAAGCTTTCTTT
TRBV18	TRBJ2-7	-	TRBD2	CASSPPRGFIEQYF	TGTGCCAGCTCACCACCGCGGGGGTTTATCGAGCAGTACTTC
TRBV20-1	TRBJ2-1	many	-	CSAPSRPGSYNEQFF	TGCAGTGCGCCTAGCCGGCCCGGCTCCTACAATGAGCAGTTCTTC
TRBV20-1	TRBJ2-7	-	-	CSARLTTVYEQYF	TGCAGTGCTAGATTAACCACTGTCTACGAGCAGTACTTC
TRBV7-2	TRBJ1-2	-	-	CASSPGDNYGYTF	TGTGCCAGCAGCCCAGGTGATAACTATGGCTACACCTTC
TRBV3-1	TRBJ2-2	-	TRBD2	CASSPLLAGGLGGELFF	TGTGCCAGCAGCCCGCTACTAGCGGGAGGGCTTGGCGGGGAGCTGTTTTTT
TRBV10-3	TRBJ2-3	-	TRBD2	CAIGGLSGGPDTQYF	TGTGCCATCGGGGGACTATCGGGAGGGCCGGATACGCAGTATTTT
TRBV30	TRBJ1-3	many	-	CAWSTSGNTIYF	TGTGCCTGGAGTACCTCTGGAAACACCATATATTTT
TRBV10-3	TRBJ2-7	few	TRBD2	CAGGLAGGSKYF	TGTGCCGGGGGACTAGCGGGAGGTTCGAAGTACTTC
TRBV5-6	TRBJ2-7	-	TRBD2	CASSSLAGRGSYEQYF	TGTGCCAGCAGCTCATTAGCGGGGAGAGGGTCCTACGAGCAGTACTTC
TRBV29-1	TRBJ2-7	-	TRBD1	CSVGDRDKYEQYF	TGCAGCGTGGGGGACAGGGACAAGTACGAGCAGTACTTC
TRBV7-3	TRBJ2-3	-	-	CASSFVGSIDTQYF	TGTGCCAGCAGCTTTGTGGGGAGTATAGATACGCAGTATTTT
TRBV4-3	TRBJ2-7	few	-	CASSQAGGGFYEQYF	TGCGCCAGCAGCCAAGCGGGAGGGGGCTTCTACGAGCAGTACTTC
TRBV20-1	TRBJ2-7	-	-	CSASLVSLTYEQYF	TGCAGTGCTAGTCTGGTCTCCCTAACCTACGAGCAGTACTTC
TRBV19	TRBJ2-1	-	TRBD1	CASRQQTGGNEQFF	TGTGCCAGTAGACAACAGACAGGGGGGAATGAGCAGTTCTTC
TRBV29-1	TRBJ2-5	many	-	CSVEASLTETQYF	TGCAGCGTTGAGGCTAGCCTAACGGAGACCCAGTACTTC
TRBV6-1	TRBJ1-3	few	-	CASSEADRIPGNTIYF	TGTGCCAGCAGTGAAGCTGACAGGATCCCTGGAAACACCATATATTTT
TRBV11-2	TRBJ2-7	many	TRBD2	CASTLRGLAGAGSHEQYF	TGTGCCAGCACCCTTAGAGGGCTAGCGGGAGCAGGCAGCCACGAGCAGTACTTC
TRBV9	TRBJ2-1	many	TRBD1	CASSVFGAGQGDNEQFF	TGTGCCAGCAGCGTATTTGGGGCGGGACAGGGGGACAATGAGCAGTTCTTC
TRBV5-1	TRBJ2-2	many	TRBD1	CASSLGRQGPSELFF	TGCGCCAGCAGCTTGGGGCGACAGGGTCCCTCGGAGCTGTTTTTT
TRBV4-2	TRBJ2-1	few	-	CASSQGRDEQFF	TGTGCCAGCAGCCAAGGCCGGGATGAGCAGTTCTTC
TRBV12-3/TRBV12-4	TRBJ2-5	-	TRBD1	CASSLNRDRAETQYF	TGTGCCAGCAGTTTAAACAGGGACAGGGCGGAGACCCAGTACTTC
TRBV25-1	TRBJ2-7	-	-	CASSSRGSWGYEQYF	TGTGCCAGCAGCTCGAGGGGTTCGTGGGGCTACGAGCAGTACTTC
TRBV15	TRBJ2-7	few	TRBD2	CATSRDLVGLAGLEQYF	TGTGCCACCAGCAGAGATCTAGTAGGACTAGCGGGACTCGAGCAGTACTTC
TRBV29-1	TRBJ2-3	-	-	CSVADWADTQYF	TGCAGCGTTGCGGACTGGGCAGATACGCAGTATTTT
TRBV29-1	TRBJ2-1	-	TRBD2	CSAGGSSYNEQFF	TGCAGCGCTGGCGGGAGCTCCTACAATGAGCAGTTCTTC
TRBV10-2	TRBJ1-2	-	-	CATSTGGDGYGYTF	TGCGCCACCTCAACAGGAGGGGACGGTTATGGCTACACCTTC
TRBV20-1	TRBJ2-1	-	-	CSASRMESYNEQFF	TGCAGTGCTAGTAGAATGGAGTCCTACAATGAGCAGTTCTTC
TRBV27	TRBJ2-3	-	-	CASSLTVSSPTDTQYF	TGTGCCAGCAGTTTAACAGTTTCCAGTCCCACAGATACGCAGTATTTT
TRBV4-3	TRBJ2-1	few	TRBD2	CASSQGTSGINEQFF	TGCGCCAGCAGCCAGGGGACTAGCGGGATAAATGAGCAGTTCTTC
TRBV28	TRBJ2-1	-	-	CASSFFEEQFF	TGTGCCAGCAGTTTTTTCGAGGAGCAGTTCTTC
TRBV20-1	TRBJ2-2	-	TRBD1	CSAREGQKNTGELFF	TGCAGTGCTAGAGAGGGACAGAAGAACACCGGGGAGCTGTTTTTT
TRBV30	TRBJ2-2	many	-	CPESNTGELFF	TGTCCGGAATCGAACACCGGGGAGCTGTTTTTT
TRBV20-1	TRBJ2-4	-	TRBD2	CSARRGELVNIQYF	TGCAGTGCTAGGCGGGGGGAGCTGGTGAACATTCAGTACTTC
TRBV4-3	TRBJ2-1	few	TRBD2	CASSQAGGPSNEQFF	TGCGCCAGCAGCCAAGCGGGAGGGCCCTCCAATGAGCAGTTCTTC
TRBV30	TRBJ2-5	few	-	CAWSVRTEETQYF	TGTGCCTGGAGTGTTCGCACCGAAGAGACCCAGTACTTC
TRBV27	TRBJ2-1	few	TRBD2	CASSFMGGANEQFF	TGTGCCAGCAGTTTTATGGGAGGGGCCAATGAGCAGTTCTTC
TRBV7-2	TRBJ2-1	-	TRBD1	CASSREPGQGPNEQFF	TGTGCCAGCAGCCGAGAACCGGGACAGGGTCCTAATGAGCAGTTCTTC
TRBV3-1	TRBJ2-7	many	TRBD2	CASSPGLAGGPYEQYF	TGTGCCAGCAGCCCGGGACTAGCGGGAGGGCCCTACGAGCAGTACTTC
TRBV20-1	TRBJ1-2	few	-	CSAQPGIYGYTF	TGCAGTGCTCAACCAGGGATTTATGGCTACACCTTC
TRBV3-1	TRBJ2-2	-	TRBD1	CARSPLWTGGNTGELFF	TGTGCCAGAAGCCCACTATGGACAGGGGGCAACACCGGGGAGCTGTTTTTT
TRBV5-1	TRBJ2-5	few	TRBD2	CASSTGGPETQYF	TGCGCCAGCAGTACGGGAGGGCCAGAGACCCAGTACTTC